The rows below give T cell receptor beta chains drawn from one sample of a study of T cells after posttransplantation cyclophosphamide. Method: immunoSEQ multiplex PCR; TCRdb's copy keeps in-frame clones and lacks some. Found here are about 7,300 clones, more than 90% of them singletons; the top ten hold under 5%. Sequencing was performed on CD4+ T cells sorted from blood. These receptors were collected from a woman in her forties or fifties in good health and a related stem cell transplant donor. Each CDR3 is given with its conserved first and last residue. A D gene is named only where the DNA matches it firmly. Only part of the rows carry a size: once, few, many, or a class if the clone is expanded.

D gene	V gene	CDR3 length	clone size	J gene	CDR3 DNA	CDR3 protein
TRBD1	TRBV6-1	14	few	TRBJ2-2	TGTGCCAGCAGACTCGACAGGGATACCGGGGAGCTGTTTTTT	CASRLDRDTGELFF
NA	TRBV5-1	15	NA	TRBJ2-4	TGCGCCAGCAGCTTGGATGGGGGCGCGGGAAACATTCAGTACTTC	CASSLDGGAGNIQYF
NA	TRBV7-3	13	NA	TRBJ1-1	TGTGCCAGCAGCCCTGACACGAACACTGAAGCTTTCTTT	CASSPDTNTEAFF
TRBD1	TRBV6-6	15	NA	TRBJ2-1	TGTGCCAGCAGGAAACAGGGGACACAGAGGAATGAGCAGTTCTTC	CASRKQGTQRNEQFF
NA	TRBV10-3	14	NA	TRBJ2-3	TGTGCCATCAGTGACACAGGTAGCACAGATACGCAGTATTTT	CAISDTGSTDTQYF
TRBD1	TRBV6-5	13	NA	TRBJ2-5	TGTGCCAGCAGTGCCCGGACAGGAGAGACCCAGTACTTC	CASSARTGETQYF
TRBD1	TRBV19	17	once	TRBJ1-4	TGTGCCAGTAGTATCGGACAGGAGCACGTCCGTAGTGAAAAACTGTTTTTT	CASSIGQEHVRSEKLFF
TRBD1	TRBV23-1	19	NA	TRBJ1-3	TGCGCCAGCAGTCCCCCGGGGACAGGGGTTTCACGGGCTGGAAACACCATATATTTT	CASSPPGTGVSRAGNTIYF
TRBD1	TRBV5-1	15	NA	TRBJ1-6	TGCGCCAGCAGCATCCGGACAGGGGATAATTCACCCCTCCACTTT	CASSIRTGDNSPLHF
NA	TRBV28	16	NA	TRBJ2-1	TGTGCCAGCAGTTTATCTGAGACTAGAGCCTACAATGAGCAGTTCTTC	CASSLSETRAYNEQFF
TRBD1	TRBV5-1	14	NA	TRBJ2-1	TGCGCCAGCAGCTTGCCGACAGGGGCCAATGAGCAGTTCTTC	CASSLPTGANEQFF
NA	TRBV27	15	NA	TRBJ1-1	TGTGCCAGCAGTTTCAACACAGGGTTTCTTTCCGAAGCTTTCTTT	CASSFNTGFLSEAFF
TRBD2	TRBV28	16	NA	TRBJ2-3	TGTGCCAGCAGTTTACCCTACACTAGCGGGCTCGATACGCAGTATTTT	CASSLPYTSGLDTQYF
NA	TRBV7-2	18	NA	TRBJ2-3	TGTGCCAGCAGCTTAAGGCTAATCGGCGGCAGGGCCACAGATACGCAGTATTTT	CASSLRLIGGRATDTQYF
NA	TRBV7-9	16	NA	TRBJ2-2	TGTGCCAGCATCCTGAGCCTGGGGGCTGGCACCGGGGAGCTGTTTTTT	CASILSLGAGTGELFF
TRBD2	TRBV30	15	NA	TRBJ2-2	TGTGCTGCGGCCGGGACTAGCGGGAGCACCGGGGAGCTGTTTTTT	CAAAGTSGSTGELFF
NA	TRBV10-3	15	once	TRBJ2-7	TGTGCCATCACCGCCGGGGAGCGATCCGTACGGGAGCAGTACTTC	CAITAGERSVREQYF
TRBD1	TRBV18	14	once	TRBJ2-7	TGTGCCAGCTCACCAGGGGGACAGGGATACGAGCAGTACTTC	CASSPGGQGYEQYF
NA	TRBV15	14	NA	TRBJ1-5	TGTGCCACCAGCAGAGACCCGAGCAATCAGCCCCAGCATTTT	CATSRDPSNQPQHF
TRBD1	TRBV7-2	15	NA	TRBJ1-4	TGTGCCAGCAGCTCGATGACAGGGGCTAATGAAAAACTGTTTTTT	CASSSMTGANEKLFF
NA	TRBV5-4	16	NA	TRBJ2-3	TGTGCCAGCAGCCCCGCGGGGACGAGAAGCACAGATACGCAGTATTTT	CASSPAGTRSTDTQYF
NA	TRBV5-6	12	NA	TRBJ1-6	TGTGCCAGCAGCTTGCAAAATTCACCCCTCCACTTT	CASSLQNSPLHF
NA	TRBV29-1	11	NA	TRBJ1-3	TGCAGCGGAGGGACTGGAAACACCATATATTTT	CSGGTGNTIYF
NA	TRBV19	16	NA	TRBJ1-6	TGTGCCAGTAGTATAGAAGGGGGGGCCGGACAATCACCCCTCCACTTT	CASSIEGGAGQSPLHF
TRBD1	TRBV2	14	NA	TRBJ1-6	TGTGCCAGCAGTACGGGACAGTTGAATTCACCCCTCCACTTT	CASSTGQLNSPLHF
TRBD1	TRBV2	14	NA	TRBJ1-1	TGTGCCAGACATATTACTACAGGGGTCGCTGAAGCTTTCTTT	CARHITTGVAEAFF
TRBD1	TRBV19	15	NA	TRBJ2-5	TGTGCCAGTAGTGGACGGACAGGGGGCGCAGAGGCCCAGTACTTC	CASSGRTGGAEAQYF
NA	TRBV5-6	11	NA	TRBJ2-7	TGTGCCAGCAGCACTGATGTGGAGCAGTACTTC	CASSTDVEQYF
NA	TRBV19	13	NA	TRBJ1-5	TGTGCCAGTAGGAGACAGGTAAATCAGCCCCAGCATTTT	CASRRQVNQPQHF
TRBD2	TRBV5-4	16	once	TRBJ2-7	TGTGCCAGCAGCTCCCGAGGAGCGGGGGGATACTACGAGCAGTACTTC	CASSSRGAGGYYEQYF
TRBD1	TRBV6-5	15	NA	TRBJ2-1	TGTGCCAGCAGTTCCCTGACAGGGGGTATCTATGAGCAGTTCTTC	CASSSLTGGIYEQFF
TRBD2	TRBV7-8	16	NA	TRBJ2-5	TGTGCCAGCAGCTTACGGACTAGCGGGGAGGGGGAGACCCAGTACTTC	CASSLRTSGEGETQYF
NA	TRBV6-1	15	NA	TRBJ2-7	TGTGCCAGCAGGCTAAGCGGAATCCACCACTACGAGCAGTACTTC	CASRLSGIHHYEQYF
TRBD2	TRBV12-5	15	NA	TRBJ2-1	TGTGCTAGTGGTACCGGGACTAGCGGACACAATGAGCAGTTCTTC	CASGTGTSGHNEQFF
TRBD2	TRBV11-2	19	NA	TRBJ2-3	TGTGCCAGCAGCCCAGACGGGCACCGGACTAGCGGGGGGGTGGATACGCAGTATTTT	CASSPDGHRTSGGVDTQYF
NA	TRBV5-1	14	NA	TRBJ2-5	TGCGCCAGCAGCTTCGGGACGGAGGGAGAGACCCAGTACTTC	CASSFGTEGETQYF
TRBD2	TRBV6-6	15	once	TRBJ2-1	TGTGCCAGCAGTTATCGGAGCGGGAGGGCCAGTGAGCAGTTCTTC	CASSYRSGRASEQFF
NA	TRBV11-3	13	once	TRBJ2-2	TGTGCCAGCAGCTTAGGCGGAGCCGGGGAGCTGTTTTTT	CASSLGGAGELFF
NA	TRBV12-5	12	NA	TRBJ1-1	TGTGCTAGTGGGCCTATCGGCACTGAAGCTTTCTTT	CASGPIGTEAFF
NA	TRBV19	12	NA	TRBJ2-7	TGTGCCACCAGGGGTCCCACCTACGAGCAGTACTTC	CATRGPTYEQYF
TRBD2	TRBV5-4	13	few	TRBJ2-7	TGTGCCACCGGACTAGCGGGGTACTACGAGCAGTACTTC	CATGLAGYYEQYF
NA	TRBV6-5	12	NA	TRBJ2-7	TGTGCCAGCAGCCCAGTCGGGTACGAGCAGTACTTC	CASSPVGYEQYF
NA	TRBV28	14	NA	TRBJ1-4	TGTGCCAGCCGAGGGGCCGGGGGTAATCAAAAACTGTTTTTT	CASRGAGGNQKLFF